Presented here are 3 T cell receptor beta chains from one specimen sequenced in a study of OX40 agonist ivuxolimab in advanced cancers. Assay: immunoSEQ multiplex PCR; the TCRdb copy retains only in-frame clones and omits some. The repertoire holds about 58,000 clones, with roughly 85% as singletons. The sequencing used CD4+ or CD8+ T cells sorted from blood, collected in a trial of the OX40 agonist ivuxolimab. These TCRs come from an adult with an advanced solid tumor such as melanoma, head and neck, liver or kidney cancer.

The rearrangement joins TRBV7-2 to TRBJ2-5, with D perhaps being TRBD1 or TRBD2 (5 bases each). The CDR3 spans 14 residues. V was trimmed by 5 bases and J by 5 bases, leaving 15 bases between them. Germline values: CDR1 SGHTA, CDR2 FQGNSA. CDR3 amino acids: CASSPGTLRETQYF. For the CDR3, the DNA is TGTGCCAGCAGCCCCGGGACCCTCCGGGAGACCCAGTACTTC.

The chain combines TRBV11-2 with TRBJ1-6; D not certain. This CDR3 has 13 amino acids. Germline V gene lookup returns CDR1 SGHAT and CDR2 FQNNGV. V lost 3 bases and J 13 bases, leaving 13 bases between the germline ends. CDR3 sequence (DNA): TGTGCCAGCAGCTTCCAAACAACGATTCCCCTCCACTTT. It encodes CASSFQTTIPLHF.

The chain couples TRBV6-1 to TRBJ2-5, with 8 bases aligning to TRBD2. Germline CDR1 is MNHNS and CDR2 is SASEGT. The J segment lost 4 bases and the V segment lost 4 bases, leaving 11 bases of the junction unmatched. The CDR3 covers 16 residues. The CDR3 nucleotides read TGTGCCAGCAGTGCCCCCACCGGGGGGGGTCGAGAGACCCAGTACTTC. The encoded protein is CASSAPTGGGRETQYF.